This TCR beta chain was captured by sequencing in a study of T cell repertoires in cytomegalovirus infection (dated by TCRdb to 2018 to 2020). With respect to the entire study: Donor HLA type was relevant to the analysis, because carriage of CMV infection together with the matching HLA type was indicated by public TCR beta signatures.

Study-level results and caveats: The ex vivo response was dominated by HLA-C-restricted CMV-specific TCR beta clonotypes, and the single most frequent clonotype in two of eight donors was supplied by these HLA-C-restricted clonotypes. In both this cohort and an independent cohort of 350 to 400 donors, the cumulative frequency of public TCR beta family members distinguished carriers of CMV infection plus the relevant HLA type.

Concerning this clonotype: What antigen it recognizes has not been identified. No much larger clone is present one base from it, and per-base qualities are unavailable.

TCRdb names Illumina HiSeq 1500 as the instrument used. TCRdb applied fastp at Q25 and MiXCR to the public reads, then kept only in-frame beta chains. For every CDR3 protein sequence, its rows merge into one entry that carries the most common genes and DNA. Here the sample has around 94,000 distinct CDR3 sequences; 16% occur a single time. 8% of the sample belongs to the ten largest clones. The cysteine opens and the phenylalanine closes a CDR3 of 14 amino acids. Here the CDR3 DNA is all that survives: 42 bases in frame from base 1. V and J are truncated by 4 bases and 2 bases respectively, leaving an intervening sequence of 12 bases. As encoded in the germline V gene, CDR1 is SQVTM while CDR2 is ANQGSEA.

This receptor was obtained from a human donor in good health (CMV status not recorded). Some clones in this sample may be carry-over from other donors' samples. The sample comprised PBMCs. The chain is assembled from TRBV29-1 and TRBJ2-1; too little of a D gene remains to name it. DNA sequence: TGCAGCGTTGTGGCCTCCACTCCCTACAATGAGCAGTTCTTC. Its translation is CSVVASTPYNEQFF.